The clone carrying this T cell receptor (beta chain) has just a few counts. TCRdb reprocessed the RT-PCR reads with MiXCR, giving one entry per CDR3 protein. The data show hundreds of thousands of distinct CDR3 sequences, 13% to 15% seen once. Germline CDR1 is SGHRS and CDR2 is YFSETQ. The length of the CDR3 is 14 residues. V lost 4 bases and J lost 5; bases outside the gene matches: 5. Sample: memory CD4+ T cells from blood. This clonotype was sampled from a female donor in good health, serving as a healthy control. The chain has TRBV5-1 and TRBJ1-5; 8 positions agree with TRBD1. The CDR3 DNA sequence: TGCGCCAGCAGCGGAGGACAGGGAGATCAGCCCCAGCATTTT. It is translated as CASSGGQGDQPQHF.